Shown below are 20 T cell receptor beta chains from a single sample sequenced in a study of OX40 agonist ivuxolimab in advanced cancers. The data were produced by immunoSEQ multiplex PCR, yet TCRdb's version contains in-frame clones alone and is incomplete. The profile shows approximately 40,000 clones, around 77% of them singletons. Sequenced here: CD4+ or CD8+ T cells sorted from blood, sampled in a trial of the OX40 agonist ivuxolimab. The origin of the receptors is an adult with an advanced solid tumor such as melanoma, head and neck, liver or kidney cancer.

DNA of the CDR3: TGTGCCAGCAGCTTAATCGGGGGGACCTACAATGAGCAGTTCTTC. This codes for CASSLIGGTYNEQFF. The gene calls are TRBV7-6 and TRBJ2-1, with TRBD2 identical over 7 bases. This CDR3 has 15 amino acids. Unmatched junction bases numbered 3, after V lost 2 bases and J lost 2 bases. Germline V CDR1 and CDR2: SGHVS, FNYEAQ.

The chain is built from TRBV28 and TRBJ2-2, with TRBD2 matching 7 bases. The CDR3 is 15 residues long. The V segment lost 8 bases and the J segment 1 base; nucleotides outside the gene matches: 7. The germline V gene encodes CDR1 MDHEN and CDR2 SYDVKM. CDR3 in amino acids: CASSWERENTGELFF. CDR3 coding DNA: TGTGCCAGCTCGTGGGAGCGGGAGAACACCGGGGAGCTGTTTTTT.

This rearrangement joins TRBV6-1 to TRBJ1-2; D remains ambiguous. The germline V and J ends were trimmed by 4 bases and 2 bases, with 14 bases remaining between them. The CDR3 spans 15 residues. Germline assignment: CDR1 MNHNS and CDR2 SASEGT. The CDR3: CASSGYTDTNYGYTF. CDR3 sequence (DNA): TGTGCCAGCAGTGGGTACACAGACACCAACTATGGCTACACCTTC.

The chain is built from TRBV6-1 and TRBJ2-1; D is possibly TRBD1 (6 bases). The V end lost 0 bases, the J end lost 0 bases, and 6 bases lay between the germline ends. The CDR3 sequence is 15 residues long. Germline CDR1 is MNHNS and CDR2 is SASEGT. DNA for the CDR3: TGTGCCAGCAGTGAAGCAGGGGGCTCCTACAATGAGCAGTTCTTC. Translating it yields CASSEAGGSYNEQFF.

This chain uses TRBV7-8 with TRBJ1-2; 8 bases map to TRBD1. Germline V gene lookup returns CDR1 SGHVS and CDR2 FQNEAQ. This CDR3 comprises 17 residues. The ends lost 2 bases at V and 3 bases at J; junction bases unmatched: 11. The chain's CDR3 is CASSLTSAGTGHYGYTF. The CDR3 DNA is TGTGCCAGCAGCTTAACATCAGCCGGGACAGGCCACTATGGCTACACCTTC.

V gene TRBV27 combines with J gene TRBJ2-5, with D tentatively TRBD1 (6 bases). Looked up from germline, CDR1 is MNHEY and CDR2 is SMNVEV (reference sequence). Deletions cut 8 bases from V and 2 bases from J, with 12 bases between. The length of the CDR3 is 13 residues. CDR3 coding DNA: TGTGCCAGCCAGGGACATCGGCAAGAGACCCAGTACTTC. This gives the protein CASQGHRQETQYF.

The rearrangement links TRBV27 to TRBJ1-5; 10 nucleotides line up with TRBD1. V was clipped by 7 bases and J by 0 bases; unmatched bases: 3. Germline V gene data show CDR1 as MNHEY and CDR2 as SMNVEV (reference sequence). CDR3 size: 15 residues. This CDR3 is CASIDRGHSNQPQHF. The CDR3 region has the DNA TGTGCCAGCATCGACAGGGGGCATAGCAATCAGCCCCAGCATTTT.

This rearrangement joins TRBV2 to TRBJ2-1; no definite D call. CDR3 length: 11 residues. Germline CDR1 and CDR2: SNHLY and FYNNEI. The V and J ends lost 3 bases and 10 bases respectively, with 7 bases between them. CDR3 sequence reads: CASSDRSEQFF. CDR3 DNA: TGTGCCAGCAGTGACCGTTCGGAGCAGTTCTTC.

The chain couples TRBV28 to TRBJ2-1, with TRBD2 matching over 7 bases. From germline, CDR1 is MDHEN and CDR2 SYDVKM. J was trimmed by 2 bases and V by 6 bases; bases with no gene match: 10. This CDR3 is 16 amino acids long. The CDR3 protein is CASSNSGGIPYNEQFF. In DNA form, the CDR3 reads TGTGCCAGCAGCAACTCCGGGGGGATTCCCTACAATGAGCAGTTCTTC.

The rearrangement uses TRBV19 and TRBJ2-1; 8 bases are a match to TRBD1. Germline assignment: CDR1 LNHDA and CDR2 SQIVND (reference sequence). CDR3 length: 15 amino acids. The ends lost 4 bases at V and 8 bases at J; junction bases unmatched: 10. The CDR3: CASSSDRGSIYEQFF. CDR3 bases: TGTGCCAGTAGTAGCGACAGGGGTAGTATCTATGAGCAGTTCTTC.

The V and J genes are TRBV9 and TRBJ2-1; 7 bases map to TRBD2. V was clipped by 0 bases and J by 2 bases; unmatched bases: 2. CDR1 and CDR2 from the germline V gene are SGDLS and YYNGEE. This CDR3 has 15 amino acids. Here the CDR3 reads CASSVGSGTYNEQFF. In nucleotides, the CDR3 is TGTGCCAGCAGCGTAGGGAGCGGGACCTACAATGAGCAGTTCTTC.

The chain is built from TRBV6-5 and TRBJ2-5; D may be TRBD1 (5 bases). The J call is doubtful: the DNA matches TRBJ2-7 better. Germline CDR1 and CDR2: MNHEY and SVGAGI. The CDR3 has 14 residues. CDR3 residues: CASSYSSQGDEQYF. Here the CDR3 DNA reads TGTGCCAGCAGTTACTCCTCCCAGGGCGACGAGCAGTACTTC.

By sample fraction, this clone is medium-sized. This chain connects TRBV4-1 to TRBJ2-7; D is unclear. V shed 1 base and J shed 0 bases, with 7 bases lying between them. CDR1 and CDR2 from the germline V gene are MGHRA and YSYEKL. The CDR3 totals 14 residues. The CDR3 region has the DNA TGCGCCAGCAGCCAAGTCAGTAGCTCCTACGAGCAGTACTTC. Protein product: CASSQVSSSYEQYF.

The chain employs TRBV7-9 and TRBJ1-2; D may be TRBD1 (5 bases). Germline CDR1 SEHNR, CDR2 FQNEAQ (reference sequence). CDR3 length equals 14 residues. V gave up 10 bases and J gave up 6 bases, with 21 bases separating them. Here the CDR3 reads CAIPSREYGDGYTF. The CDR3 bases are TGTGCCATCCCGTCCAGGGAATACGGAGATGGCTACACCTTC. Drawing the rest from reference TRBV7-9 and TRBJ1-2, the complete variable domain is DTGVSQNPRHKITKRGQNVTFRCDPISEHNRLYWYRQTLGQGPEFLTYFQNEAQLEKSRLLSDRFSAERPKGSFSTLEIQRTEQGDSAMYLCAIPSREYGDGYTFGSGTRLTVV.

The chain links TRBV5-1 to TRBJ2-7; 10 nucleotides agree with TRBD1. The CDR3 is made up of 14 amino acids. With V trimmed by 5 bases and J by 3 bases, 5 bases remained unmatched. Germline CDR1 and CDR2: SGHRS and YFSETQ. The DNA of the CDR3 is TGCGCCAGCAGTCTGGGACAGGGGTACTACGAGCAGTACTTC. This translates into CASSLGQGYYEQYF.

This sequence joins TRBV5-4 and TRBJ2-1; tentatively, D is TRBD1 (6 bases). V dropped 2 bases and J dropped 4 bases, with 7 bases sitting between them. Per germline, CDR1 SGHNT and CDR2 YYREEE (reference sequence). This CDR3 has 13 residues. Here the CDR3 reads CASSFQGYNEQFF. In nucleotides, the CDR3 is TGTGCCAGCAGCTTTCAGGGGTACAATGAGCAGTTCTTC.

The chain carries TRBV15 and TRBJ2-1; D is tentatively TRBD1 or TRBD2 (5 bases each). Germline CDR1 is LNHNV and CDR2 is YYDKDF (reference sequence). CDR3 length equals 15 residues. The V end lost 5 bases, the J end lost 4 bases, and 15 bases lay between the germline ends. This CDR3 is CATSEAGTAYNEQFF. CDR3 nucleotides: TGTGCCACCAGCGAGGCCGGGACGGCATACAATGAGCAGTTCTTC. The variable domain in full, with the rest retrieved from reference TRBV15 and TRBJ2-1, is DAMVIQNPRYQVTQFGKPVTLSCSQTLNHNVMYWYQQKSSQAPKLLFHYYDKDFNNEADTPDNFQSRRPNTSFCFLDIRSPGLGDTAMYLCATSEAGTAYNEQFFGPGTRLTVL.

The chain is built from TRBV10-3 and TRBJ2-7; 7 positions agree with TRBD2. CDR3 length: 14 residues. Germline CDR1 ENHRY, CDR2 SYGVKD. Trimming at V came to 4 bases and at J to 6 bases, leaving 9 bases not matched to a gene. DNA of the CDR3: TGTGCCATCAGTGTCTCGGGGAGGGCCCTCGAGCAGTACTTC. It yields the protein CAISVSGRALEQYF.

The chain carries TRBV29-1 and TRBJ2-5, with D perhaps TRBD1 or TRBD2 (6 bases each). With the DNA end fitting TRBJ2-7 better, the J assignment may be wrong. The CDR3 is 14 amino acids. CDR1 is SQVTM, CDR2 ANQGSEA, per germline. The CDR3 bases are TGCAGCGTTGAAATCGGGGGCCCCTCCTACGAGCAGTACTTC. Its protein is CSVEIGGPSYEQYF.

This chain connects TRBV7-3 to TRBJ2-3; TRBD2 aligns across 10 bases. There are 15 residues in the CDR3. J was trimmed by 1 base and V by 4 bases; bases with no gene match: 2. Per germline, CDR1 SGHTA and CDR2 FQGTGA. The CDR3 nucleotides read TGTGCCAGCAGCTCGCTAGCGGGAGGCACAGATACGCAGTATTTT. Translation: CASSSLAGGTDTQYF.